This entry is about one T cell receptor beta chain. PCR employed 60 Vbeta and 13 Jbeta primers. Here immunoSEQ multiplex PCR was the method, and the copy in TCRdb shows in-frame clones only, minus some. The sample lists under 150,000 clones; over 75% were seen once. The source of the sample is a study of cytomegalovirus exposure and HLA in healthy donors. Per the germline V gene, CDR1 is SGHRS and CDR2 is YFSETQ. The CDR3 covers 15 residues. V shed 0 bases, J shed 8 bases, and the junction held 3 bases outside the gene matches. Source material: PBMCs. The source of this sequence is a woman younger than 45 in good health and CMV-seropositive. The chain recombines TRBV5-1 with TRBJ2-4; TRBD2 agrees at 12 bases. The CDR3 here is CASSLGLAGGDIQYF. The CDR3 DNA is TGCGCCAGCAGCTTGGGCCTAGCGGGAGGGGACATTCAGTACTTC.